Each of the 27 T cell receptor beta chains below was sequenced from the same sample in a study of control samples from healthy donors and cancer patients. The repertoire was sequenced with immunoSEQ multiplex PCR; TCRdb's copy has only in-frame clones and lacks some. The sample includes some 130,000 clones, around 90% of them seen just once. Sequenced sample: blood. The receptor set was obtained from a man aged 35-49 years in good health.

The CDR3 spells CAWSWYVEVAEAFF. In nucleotides, the CDR3 is TGTGCCTGGAGCTGGTATGTTGAAGTTGCTGAAGCTTTCTTT. The chain recombines TRBV30 with TRBJ1-1; no clear D gene. The V gene's germline CDR1 is GTSNPN and CDR2 SVGIG (reference sequence). This CDR3 region has 14 residues. V lost 3 bases and J lost 6, with 17 bases in between.

The chain joins TRBV5-1 to TRBJ2-7; D not resolved. Per the germline V gene, CDR1 is SGHRS and CDR2 is YFSETQ. Trimming cost V 3 bases and J 4 bases, with 11 bases left between them. The CDR3 contains 13 residues. CDR3 DNA: TGCGCCAGCAGCTCCGGACCCGAGTACGAGCAGTACTTC. Translated, it gives CASSSGPEYEQYF.

This clone occurred once. This chain connects TRBV19 to TRBJ2-5; D unresolved. CDR3 length: 12 residues. Per germline, CDR1 LNHDA and CDR2 SQIVND (reference sequence). The V and J ends lost 3 bases and 7 bases respectively, with 9 bases between them. Written as DNA, the CDR3 is TGTGCCAGTAGTATGGATAAGGGGACCCAGTACTTC. Translation: CASSMDKGTQYF.

J is TRBJ1-6 and V is TRBV9; no reliable D call. The length of the CDR3 is 14 residues. V shed 0 bases and J shed 4 bases, with 5 bases lying between them. Germline lookup yields CDR1 SGDLS and CDR2 YYNGEE. Written as DNA, the CDR3 is TGTGCCAGCAGCGTAGGTCAATATAATTCACCCCTCCACTTT. Translating it yields CASSVGQYNSPLHF.

This clone was seen only a few times. Other nucleotide sequences in the sample specify the same CDR3. The rearrangement links TRBV12-3 or TRBV12-4 to TRBJ1-5; D gene unclear. Trimming cost V 2 bases and J 2 bases, with 4 bases left between them. The CDR3 is made up of 13 amino acids. DNA for the CDR3: TGTGCCAGCAGTTTATCCGGCAATCAGCCCCAGCATTTT. Amino acid sequence: CASSLSGNQPQHF.

This clone was seen only a few times. At one of its ends the junction is not consistent with the germline gene, which may arise from a read error. The CDR3 reads CASSPGRGKYEQYF. The DNA for the CDR3 is TGTGCTAGCAGCCCAGGGCGGGGAAAGTACGAGCAGTACTTC. J is TRBJ2-7 and V is TRBV7-7; tentative D call: TRBD2 (6 bases). Germline values: CDR1 SSHAT, CDR2 FNYEAQ (reference sequence). This CDR3 is built from 14 residues.

This clone occurred once. The chain has TRBV5-1 and TRBJ1-2; 10 bases agree with TRBD1. The CDR3 runs to 12 residues. Germline V gene lookup returns CDR1 SGHRS and CDR2 YFSETQ. Trimming at V came to 4 bases and at J to 10 bases, leaving 4 bases not matched to a gene. This chain's CDR3 is CASSETGGDYTF. The CDR3 DNA reads as TGCGCCAGCAGCGAGACAGGGGGCGACTACACCTTC. Full variable domain (remainder filled in from reference TRBV5-1 and TRBJ1-2): KAGVTQTPRYLIKTRGQQVTLSCSPISGHRSVSWYQQTPGQGLQFLFEYFSETQRNKGNFPGRFSGRQFSNSRSEMNVSTLELGDSALYLCASSETGGDYTFGSGTRLTVV.

The J gene is TRBJ1-2, the V gene TRBV3-1 (or the pseudogene TRBV3-2); D perhaps matches TRBD1 (5 bases). The CDR3 is 15 amino acids. V lost 3 bases and J 4 bases, leaving 15 bases between the germline ends. The germline gives CDR1 LGHDT, CDR2 YNNKEL (reference sequence). The CDR3 is CASSHFSGSFYGYTF. CDR3 in DNA: TGTGCCAGCAGCCACTTCTCAGGGTCCTTCTATGGCTACACCTTC.

The chain recombines TRBV14 with TRBJ1-2, with D perhaps matching TRBD1 (5 bases). The CDR3 is 15 amino acids. With 1 base removed from V and 9 bases from J, the gap between germline ends came to 18 bases. Germline lookup yields CDR1 SGHDN and CDR2 FVKESK. Written as DNA, the CDR3 is TGTGCCAGCAGCCAAGTTACCCCTATAGGGGTCTGCTACACCTTC. Translating gives CASSQVTPIGVCYTF.

This chain joins TRBV13 and TRBJ1-5; D uncertain. Trimming pared 6 bases from V and 4 bases from J, leaving 7 bases between. The CDR3 is 12 residues long. CDR1 and CDR2 (germline): PRHDT, FYEKMQ (reference sequence). CDR3 amino acids: CASSLQNQPQHF. DNA of the CDR3: TGTGCCAGCAGTCTCCAGAATCAGCCCCAGCATTTT.

The rearrangement joins TRBV7-9 to TRBJ2-6; D uncertain. V lost 5 bases to trimming and J lost 1 base, with 9 bases between them. The CDR3 has 15 residues. CDR1 is SEHNR and CDR2 is FQNEAQ in the germline V gene (reference sequence). The CDR3 reads CASSPDGSGANVLTF. The CDR3 nucleotides read TGTGCCAGCAGCCCCGATGGGTCTGGGGCCAACGTCCTGACTTTC.

The V call is TRBV9, the J call TRBJ2-1, with 8 bases that match TRBD2. The V segment lost 7 bases and the J segment 2 bases; nucleotides outside the gene matches: 5. CDR1 SGDLS and CDR2 YYNGEE come from the germline V gene. The length of the CDR3 is 14 residues. CDR3 sequence: CASGSGGAYNEQFF. Written as DNA, the CDR3 is TGTGCCAGCGGGTCCGGGGGGGCCTACAATGAGCAGTTCTTC.

V and J are TRBV19 and TRBJ1-2, with unresolved D. Trimming took 5 bases from V and 6 from J, leaving 22 bases between them. CDR3 size: 16 residues. CDR1 LNHDA and CDR2 SQIVND come from the germline V gene (reference sequence). The CDR3 is CASSPLSPTKLDGYTF. Written as DNA, the CDR3 is TGTGCCAGTAGTCCGCTATCGCCGACCAAGTTGGATGGCTACACCTTC.

This chain links TRBV13 with TRBJ1-4; TRBD1 might be the D (5 bases). This CDR3 comprises 13 residues. The germline V gene has CDR1 PRHDT and CDR2 FYEKMQ (reference sequence). V shed 1 base and J shed 15 bases, with 15 bases lying between them. Here the CDR3 DNA reads TGTGCCAGCAGCTTAGCGGTGCAGGGAGAGGTGTTTTTT. Protein product: CASSLAVQGEVFF.

V gene TRBV10-3 combines with J gene TRBJ2-7; D uncertain. V lost 3 bases and J lost 2, with 8 bases in between. CDR3 length: 13 residues. Germline values: CDR1 ENHRY, CDR2 SYGVKD. The CDR3 loop reads CAISEREAYEQYF. The DNA of the CDR3 is TGTGCCATCAGTGAAAGGGAAGCCTACGAGCAGTACTTC.

The V and J genes are TRBV19 and TRBJ2-1, with 11 bases lining up with TRBD2. The CDR3 contains 15 residues. The trim removed 7 bases at V and 9 bases at J, leaving 11 bases unmatched. CDR1 and CDR2 (germline): LNHDA, SQIVND (reference sequence). The CDR3 here is CASTSGGTSGFEQFF. CDR3 bases: TGTGCCAGTACCAGTGGGGGGACTAGCGGTTTTGAGCAGTTCTTC.

CDR3: CASSLEWDGYEQYF. The CDR3 bases are TGTGCCAGCAGCTTAGAGTGGGACGGCTACGAGCAGTACTTC. The chain joins TRBV11-2 to TRBJ2-7; D possibly uses TRBD1 or TRBD2 (5 bases each). The CDR3 consists of 14 residues. Germline loops: CDR1 SGHAT, CDR2 FQNNGV. Trimming stripped 0 bases from V and 3 bases from J, with 9 bases between.

The chain uses TRBV4-2 and TRBJ2-1; D is tentatively TRBD1 or TRBD2 (5 bases each). The CDR3 sequence is 14 residues long. The V and J ends lost 1 base and 2 bases respectively, with 6 bases between them. CDR1 is LGHNA and CDR2 is YNFKEQ in the germline V gene. CDR3: CASSQAGPYNEQFF. Here the CDR3 DNA reads TGTGCCAGCAGCCAAGCGGGGCCCTACAATGAGCAGTTCTTC.

A remark on this clone: One end of the junction fails to match germline, which may point to a read error. The rearrangement links TRBV5-3 to TRBJ1-2; weak D call: TRBD1 (5 bases). TRBV5-3 is reported as an ORF; its role is uncertain. The CDR3 consists of 11 residues. CDR3 DNA: TGTGCCAGAAGCTTGCCTACGGAAGGGGACTTC. It specifies CARSLPTEGDF.

The chain has TRBV19 and TRBJ2-7; the D gene is possibly TRBD1 (5 bases). CDR3 length: 11 residues. Germline CDR1 reads LNHDA; CDR2 reads SQIVND (reference sequence). V gave up 6 bases and J gave up 12 bases, with 15 bases separating them. CDR3 sequence reads: CASRSGRAVYF. The CDR3 DNA sequence: TGTGCCAGTAGATCAGGCAGGGCGGTGTACTTC.

The rearrangement joins TRBV7-8 to TRBJ2-3, with 11 bases matching TRBD1. Trimming at V came to 0 bases and at J to 5 bases, leaving 1 base not matched to a gene. Germline-derived CDR1 and CDR2 are SGHVS and FQNEAQ. The CDR3 sequence is 15 residues long. Here the CDR3 reads CASSLAGTGGDTQYF. CDR3 nucleotide sequence: TGTGCCAGCAGCTTAGCGGGGACAGGGGGAGATACGCAGTATTTT.

The chain links TRBV27 to TRBJ2-3, with D tentatively TRBD2 (5 bases). The CDR3 length is 13 residues. Deletions cut 6 bases from V and 5 bases from J, with 12 bases between. CDR1 and CDR2 from the germline V gene are MNHEY and SMNVEV (reference sequence). This chain's CDR3 is CASRPRGGDTQYF. CDR3 sequence (DNA): TGTGCCAGCAGGCCCCGTGGAGGAGATACGCAGTATTTT.

This sequence joins TRBV9 and TRBJ2-7, with D possibly being TRBD1 (5 bases). The CDR3 is 15 amino acids. V was clipped by 4 bases and J by 2 bases, with 16 bases between them. Germline V gene data show CDR1 as SGDLS and CDR2 as YYNGEE. This chain's CDR3 is CASSPDPGRAYEQYF. DNA of the CDR3: TGTGCCAGCAGCCCAGATCCCGGCAGGGCCTACGAGCAGTACTTC.

The chain joins TRBV19 to TRBJ1-5, with D possibly TRBD1 on 5 matching bases. Germline lookup yields CDR1 LNHDA and CDR2 SQIVND (reference sequence). The CDR3 is made up of 16 amino acids. Trimming stripped 6 bases from V and 1 base from J, with 16 bases between. The CDR3 DNA reads TGTGCCAGTAGCCTTCCTGGGCAGGGCAGCAATCAGCCCCAGCATTTT. Translation gives CASSLPGQGSNQPQHF.

The chain's CDR3 is CASSLGLTEAFF. CDR3 bases: TGTGCCAGCAGCTTGGGGCTCACTGAAGCTTTCTTT. The chain couples TRBV11-2 to TRBJ1-1; D possibly corresponds to TRBD1 (5 bases). Per germline, CDR1 SGHAT and CDR2 FQNNGV. This CDR3 comprises 12 residues. The V end lost 3 bases, the J end lost 4 bases, and 6 bases lay between the germline ends. Combining the CDR3 with reference TRBV11-2 and TRBJ1-1 gives the whole variable domain EAGVAQSPRYKIIEKRQSVAFWCNPISGHATLYWYQQILGQGPKLLIQFQNNGVVDDSQLPKDRFSAERLKGVDSTLKIQPAKLEDSAVYLCASSLGLTEAFFGQGTRLTVV.

The chain carries TRBV5-1 and TRBJ2-3; TRBD2 is a possible D gene (6 bases). Germline loops: CDR1 SGHRS, CDR2 YFSETQ. This CDR3 region has 15 residues. V was trimmed by 0 bases and J by 2 bases, leaving 10 bases between them. The CDR3 DNA reads as TGCGCCAGCAGCTTGGTGGAGGGGAACACAGATACGCAGTATTTT. Amino acid sequence: CASSLVEGNTDTQYF. The full variable domain, its missing parts supplied by reference TRBV5-1 and TRBJ2-3, is KAGVTQTPRYLIKTRGQQVTLSCSPISGHRSVSWYQQTPGQGLQFLFEYFSETQRNKGNFPGRFSGRQFSNSRSEMNVSTLELGDSALYLCASSLVEGNTDTQYFGPGTRLTVL.

The chain uses TRBV14 and TRBJ2-1; TRBD1 aligns across 8 bases. The V gene's germline CDR1 is SGHDN and CDR2 FVKESK. V was pared by 0 bases and J by 4 bases, with 5 bases of the junction left unmatched. The CDR3 loop spans 16 amino acids. The CDR3 loop is CASSQDPGQAYNEQFF. The CDR3 region has the DNA TGTGCCAGCAGCCAAGATCCGGGACAGGCTTACAATGAGCAGTTCTTC.